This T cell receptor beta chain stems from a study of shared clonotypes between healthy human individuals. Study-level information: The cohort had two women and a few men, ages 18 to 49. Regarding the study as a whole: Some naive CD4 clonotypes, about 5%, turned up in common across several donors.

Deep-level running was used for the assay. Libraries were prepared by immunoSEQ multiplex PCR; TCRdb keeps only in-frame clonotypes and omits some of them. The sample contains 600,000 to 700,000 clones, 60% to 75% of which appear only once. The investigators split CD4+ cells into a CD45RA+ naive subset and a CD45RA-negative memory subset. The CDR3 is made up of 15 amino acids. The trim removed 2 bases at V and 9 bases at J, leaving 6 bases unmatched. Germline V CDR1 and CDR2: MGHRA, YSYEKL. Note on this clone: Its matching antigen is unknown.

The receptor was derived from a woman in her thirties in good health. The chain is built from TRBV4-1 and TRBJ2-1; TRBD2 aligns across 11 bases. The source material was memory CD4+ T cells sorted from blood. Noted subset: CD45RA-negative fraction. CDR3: CASSQLAGGLREQFF. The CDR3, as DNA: TGCGCCAGCAGCCAACTAGCGGGAGGCCTGCGTGAGCAGTTCTTC.